This T cell receptor (beta chain) is from a study of blood T cells in healthy people across ages. This clonotype was counted a few times. The CDR3 totals 12 residues. CDR1 is DFQATT and CDR2 is SNEGSKA in the germline V gene (reference sequence). The use of a sample-barcoded 5' primer and a J-beta primer mix characterized a second PCR of roughly 6 to 11 cycles. MiXCR, run by TCRdb on the 5' RACE reads, gives a single entry per CDR3 protein. This sample has some 710,000 distinct CDR3 sequences, with about a fifth found just once. The rearrangement uses TRBV20-1 and TRBJ2-5, with D uncertain. The J call may not be correct, given that the DNA end is closer to TRBJ2-7. The receptor was isolated from a man in his sixties or seventies in good health. The sample consisted of blood. This CDR3 reads CSALDTTYEQYV. In DNA, the CDR3 is TGCAGTGCCCTAGACACCACCTACGAGCAGTACGTC.